These 24 T cell receptor beta chains originate from one sample sequenced in a study of cytomegalovirus exposure and HLA in healthy donors. The PCR employed 60 Vbeta primers together with 13 Jbeta primers. Libraries were prepared by immunoSEQ multiplex PCR; TCRdb keeps only in-frame clonotypes and omits some of them. Of 140,000 to 150,000 clones in the sample, about three quarters were seen once. The sequenced sample was PBMCs. These receptors were taken from a male donor in good health and CMV-seronegative.

With respect to this clone: Germline and junction disagree at one end, which may indicate a read error. The chain combines TRBV7-9 with TRBJ2-5; D is perhaps TRBD2 (5 bases). Germline V gene sequence: CDR1 SEHNR, CDR2 FQNEAQ (reference sequence). This CDR3 region has 11 residues. CDR3 nucleotide sequence: TGTTCCAGCGAAAGAGGGGAGACCCAGTACTTC. Its translation is CSSERGETQYF.

V usage is TRBV27 and J usage is TRBJ2-5; 7 nucleotides agree with TRBD2. The CDR3 runs 14 residues. Germline trimming cut 3 bases from V and 6 bases from J; bases unmatched to any gene: 7. Per the germline V gene, CDR1 is MNHEY and CDR2 is SMNVEV (reference sequence). The CDR3 nucleotides are TGTGCCAGCAGTTTGGGGGGGATGGTGAAGACCCAGTACTTC. Translating it yields CASSLGGMVKTQYF.

J is TRBJ2-7 and V is TRBV25-1; 10 bases are shared with TRBD2. Looked up from germline, CDR1 is MGHDK and CDR2 is SYGVNS. This CDR3 has 18 amino acids. V shed 4 bases, J shed 6 bases, and the junction held 18 bases outside the gene matches. The CDR3 reads CASSGGASGRSGIREQYF. In nucleotides, the CDR3 is TGTGCCAGCAGTGGAGGGGCTAGCGGGAGAAGCGGGATACGCGAGCAGTACTTC.

A word on this clone: Germline is not matched at one junction end, which may reflect a read error. The chain has TRBV7-9 and TRBJ2-2, with D maybe TRBD2 (6 bases). Germline V gene sequence: CDR1 SEHNR, CDR2 FQNEAQ (reference sequence). The length of the CDR3 is 15 residues. The DNA for the CDR3 is TGTTCCAGCAGCTTGGGGGACTCCAACACCGGGGAGCTGTTTTTT. It is translated as CSSSLGDSNTGELFF.

The chain carries TRBV9 and TRBJ2-1; 11 positions match TRBD2. CDR1 SGDLS and CDR2 YYNGEE come from the germline V gene. The ends lost 1 base at V and 3 bases at J; junction bases unmatched: 6. The CDR3 is 17 amino acids. CDR3: CASSVPGGTSGYNEQFF. The CDR3 DNA follows: TGTGCCAGCAGCGTACCAGGGGGGACTAGCGGCTACAATGAGCAGTTCTTC.

The chain recombines TRBV9 with TRBJ2-7, with 7 bases that match TRBD2. The germline V gene has CDR1 SGDLS and CDR2 YYNGEE. The CDR3 is 13 amino acids. V was clipped by 4 bases and J by 3 bases; unmatched bases: 4. CDR3 sequence reads: CASSRTGGYEQYF. CDR3 coding DNA: TGTGCCAGCAGCAGGACGGGAGGCTACGAGCAGTACTTC.

The V and J genes are TRBV27 and TRBJ2-1, with D maybe TRBD2 (5 bases). With 5 bases removed from V and 6 bases from J, the gap between germline ends came to 26 bases. The CDR3 length is 18 residues. Germline V CDR1 and CDR2: MNHEY, SMNVEV (reference sequence). CDR3 DNA: TGTGCCAGCAGTACCCTCAGCGGATCCCTGCGGTTGGGCAATGAGCAGTTCTTC. Translation: CASSTLSGSLRLGNEQFF.

The sample holds one count of this clone. The rearrangement uses TRBV6-1 and TRBJ2-5, with D perhaps TRBD1 (6 bases). TRBJ2-7 explains the end of the DNA better; the J call may be wrong. This CDR3 comprises 15 residues. The V gene's germline CDR1 is MNHNS and CDR2 SASEGT. In DNA, the CDR3 is TGTGCCAGCAGTGTGGTCGGGCAGGGGATCGACGAGCAGTACTTC. Protein: CASSVVGQGIDEQYF.

This clone was observed a handful of times. The chain joins TRBV18 to TRBJ1-5, with D hard to call. Trimming took 2 bases from V and 7 from J, leaving 12 bases between them. Germline values: CDR1 KGHSH, CDR2 LQKENI. The CDR3 extends over 14 amino acids. CDR3 in DNA: TGTGCCAGCTCACCAGGAGCAGCGGCGCAGCCCCAGCATTTT. Encoded protein: CASSPGAAAQPQHF.

The table lists this clone with a count of one. The V gene is TRBV4-2, the J gene TRBJ2-1, with 9 bases that match TRBD2. CDR1 and CDR2 (germline): LGHNA, YNFKEQ. Germline trimming cut 3 bases from V and 1 base from J; bases unmatched to any gene: 4. The CDR3 is 16 amino acids. DNA of the CDR3: TGTGCCAGCAGCCAGAGCGGGGGGACGTCCTACAATGAGCAGTTCTTC. Protein product: CASSQSGGTSYNEQFF.

The chain is built from TRBV28 and TRBJ1-1; possibly TRBD1 for D (6 bases). Germline V lookup: CDR1 MDHEN, CDR2 SYDVKM. Trimming left V 4 bases short and J 3 bases short, with 15 bases between. This CDR3 spans 15 amino acids. CDR3 nucleotide sequence: TGTGCCAGCAGTTCTGGGGACCCAGGGGACACTGAAGCTTTCTTT. This gives the protein CASSSGDPGDTEAFF.

The chain combines TRBV29-1 with TRBJ2-2, with 12 bases identical to TRBD2. Germline V gene data show CDR1 as SQVTM and CDR2 as ANQGSEA. The trim removed 3 bases at V and 4 bases at J, leaving 3 bases unmatched. There are 15 residues in the CDR3. This CDR3 reads CSVETSGSSTGELFF. The CDR3 bases are TGCAGCGTTGAGACTAGCGGGAGTTCCACCGGGGAGCTGTTTTTT.

The V call is TRBV6-5, the J call TRBJ2-1; 8 bases agree with TRBD2. This CDR3 region has 16 residues. J was trimmed by 8 bases and V by 0 bases; bases with no gene match: 9. Germline V gene data show CDR1 as MNHEY and CDR2 as SVGAGI. This CDR3 is CASSYSGTSLSDEQFF. DNA of the CDR3: TGTGCCAGCAGTTACTCCGGGACTAGTCTGAGCGATGAGCAGTTCTTC.

The rearrangement joins TRBV4-1 to TRBJ2-1, with 11 bases fitting TRBD2. This CDR3 has 17 amino acids. Germline CDR1 MGHRA, CDR2 YSYEKL. The V segment lost 4 bases and the J segment 4 bases; nucleotides outside the gene matches: 9. CDR3 region: CASSRHVAGGQYNEQFF. The DNA of the CDR3 is TGCGCCAGCAGCCGTCATGTAGCGGGGGGGCAGTACAATGAGCAGTTCTTC.

The chain joins TRBV10-2 to TRBJ2-1, with 12 positions matching TRBD2. CDR1 WSHSY and CDR2 SAAADI come from the germline V gene. The J segment lost 6 bases and the V segment lost 8 bases, leaving 17 bases of the junction unmatched. The CDR3 loop spans 18 amino acids. CDR3 in amino acids: CASGGLAGPQRGGNEQFF. The CDR3 DNA sequence: TGCGCCAGCGGAGGACTAGCGGGACCCCAGCGGGGGGGCAATGAGCAGTTCTTC.

This sequence joins TRBV5-1 and TRBJ2-5; 11 bases are shared with TRBD2. J gave up 2 bases and V 3 bases, and 3 bases lay outside the gene matches. Per the germline V gene, CDR1 is SGHRS and CDR2 is YFSETQ. The CDR3 totals 15 residues. CDR3 bases: TGCGCCAGCAGCTCGACTAGCGGGGCGCAAGAGACCCAGTACTTC. The encoded protein is CASSSTSGAQETQYF. The full variable domain, completed using reference TRBV5-1 and TRBJ2-5, is KAGVTQTPRYLIKTRGQQVTLSCSPISGHRSVSWYQQTPGQGLQFLFEYFSETQRNKGNFPGRFSGRQFSNSRSEMNVSTLELGDSALYLCASSSTSGAQETQYFGPGTRLLVL.

The chain carries TRBV29-1 and TRBJ1-1; tentative D call: TRBD1 (6 bases). V was pared by 5 bases and J by 8 bases, with 15 bases between. The CDR3 is 12 residues long. Germline CDR1 SQVTM, CDR2 ANQGSEA. The CDR3 sequence is CSVPWAGEEAFF. For the CDR3, the DNA is TGCAGCGTTCCGTGGGCAGGGGAGGAAGCTTTCTTT.

This clone was observed a few times. This chain joins TRBV5-8 and TRBJ1-2; unclear D gene. The CDR3 is made up of 13 amino acids. The germline gives CDR1 SGHTS, CDR2 YDEGEE. Trimming left V 0 bases short and J 4 bases short, with 7 bases between. The CDR3 spells CASSLGQIYGYTF. CDR3 coding DNA: TGTGCCAGCAGCTTGGGGCAGATCTATGGCTACACCTTC.

The rearrangement joins TRBV5-4 to TRBJ2-5; 10 bases map to TRBD1. This CDR3 region has 14 residues. The V gene's germline CDR1 is SGHNT and CDR2 YYREEE (reference sequence). J gave up 5 bases and V 4 bases, and 5 bases lay outside the gene matches. The DNA of the CDR3 is TGTGCCAGCAGCCCAGGGACAGGGGTCGAGACCCAGTACTTC. This gives the protein CASSPGTGVETQYF. Filled out from reference TRBV5-4 and TRBJ2-5, the complete variable domain reads ETGVTQSPTHLIKTRGQQVTLRCSSQSGHNTVSWYQQALGQGPQFIFQYYREEENGRGNFPPRFSGLQFPNYSSELNVNALELDDSALYLCASSPGTGVETQYFGPGTRLLVL.

This clone occurred once. The V and J genes are TRBV11-2 and TRBJ2-3; 7 bases are a match to TRBD1. Trimming took 2 bases from V and 7 from J; bases not matched to a gene: 12. The germline V gene has CDR1 SGHAT and CDR2 FQNNGV. The CDR3 has 16 residues. Here the CDR3 DNA reads TGTGCCAGCAGCTTAAGCTTGGACAGGTCCTTCTATACGCAGTATTTT. It encodes CASSLSLDRSFYTQYF.

The chain couples TRBV25-1 to TRBJ2-7; 8 nucleotides match TRBD1. CDR3 length equals 14 residues. Trimming at V came to 6 bases and at J to 2 bases, leaving 6 bases not matched to a gene. Germline values: CDR1 MGHDK, CDR2 SYGVNS. The CDR3: CASRADRAPYEQYF. CDR3 DNA sequence: TGTGCCAGCAGAGCGGACAGGGCCCCCTACGAGCAGTACTTC.

In this sample, this clone turned up a few times. V gene TRBV6-1 combines with J gene TRBJ2-1, with 8 bases matching TRBD2. V dropped 6 bases and J dropped 6; count of bases not matched to a gene: 4. Germline V CDR1 and CDR2: MNHNS, SASEGT. The CDR3 loop spans 13 amino acids. In DNA, the CDR3 is TGTGCCAGCAGGACCGGGACTAGCAATGAGCAGTTCTTC. Protein product: CASRTGTSNEQFF.

The chain carries TRBV4-1 and TRBJ1-5, with D unresolved. Looked up from germline, CDR1 is MGHRA and CDR2 is YSYEKL. Between the trimmed V and J ends, which lost 3 bases and 3 bases, there was a span of 9 bases. This CDR3 region has 14 residues. CDR3 nucleotides: TGCGCCAGCAGCCATGGGCTCCTCAATCAGCCCCAGCATTTT. It yields the protein CASSHGLLNQPQHF.

The chain links TRBV5-1 to TRBJ1-6; D gene uncertain. Trimming removed 0 bases at V and 7 bases at J, with 14 bases between. Germline V lookup: CDR1 SGHRS, CDR2 YFSETQ. The length of the CDR3 is 16 residues. Here the CDR3 reads CASSLGSGSGNSPLHF. For the CDR3, the DNA is TGCGCCAGCAGCTTGGGTTCGGGGTCCGGGAATTCACCCCTCCACTTT.